The 29 T cell receptor beta chains listed next were all sequenced from one sample in a study of T cell repertoires in cytomegalovirus infection. No antigen has been identified for these receptors. TCRdb analysed the reads with MiXCR anew, one entry per CDR3 protein. The data contain about 340,000 distinct CDR3 sequences, 25% to 35% of them singletons. The sequencing used cultured PBMCs, collected from culture after CMV antigen stimulation. The origin of the receptors is a human donor in good health (CMV status not recorded). Some clones in this sample may be carry-over from other donors' samples.

This clonotype was observed a few times. This chain links TRBV6-5 with TRBJ2-3; TRBD2 aligns across 11 bases. Germline CDR1 reads MNHEY; CDR2 reads SVGAGI. Trimming took 6 bases from V and 0 from J; bases not matched to a gene: 11. There are 18 residues in the CDR3. The CDR3 region is CASRRLAGRSSSTDTQYF. CDR3 bases: TGTGCCAGCAGAAGACTAGCGGGAAGGAGTTCTAGCACAGATACGCAGTATTTT.

This clonotype was picked up many times. This chain connects TRBV6-2 or TRBV6-3 to TRBJ2-3, with 12 bases aligning to TRBD2. The CDR3 covers 16 residues. V was pared by 10 bases and J by 5 bases, with 13 bases of the junction left unmatched. Per the germline V gene, CDR1 is MNHEY and CDR2 is SVGEGT. The CDR3 bases are TGTGCCACCCGGACTAGCGGGGTCGGCAGTGGAGATACGCAGTATTTT. Translated, it gives CATRTSGVGSGDTQYF.

The rearrangement links TRBV2 to TRBJ2-5; TRBD1 matches at 7 bases. The CDR3 has 12 residues. The junction had 3 bases not matched to a gene; V was cut back by 7 bases and J by 4 bases. In germline, CDR1 is SNHLY, CDR2 FYNNEI. The CDR3 reads CASIQGRETQYF. In DNA form, the CDR3 reads TGTGCCAGCATACAGGGGCGAGAGACCCAGTACTTC.

The rearrangement joins TRBV7-9 to TRBJ2-3, with a possible D match to TRBD1 (6 bases). V was clipped by 4 bases and J by 4 bases, with 15 bases between them. This CDR3 region has 15 residues. Germline-derived CDR1 and CDR2 are SEHNR and FQNEAQ (reference sequence). CDR3 loop: CASSSRQVVADTQYF. CDR3 nucleotides: TGTGCCAGCAGCTCCCGACAGGTAGTAGCAGATACGCAGTATTTT.

This chain links TRBV19 with TRBJ1-2; 11 bases fit TRBD1. V lost 7 bases and J lost 5; bases outside the gene matches: 9. The CDR3 length is 15 residues. Germline V lookup: CDR1 LNHDA, CDR2 SQIVND (reference sequence). The CDR3 DNA reads TGTGCCAGTATCACCGGGACAGGGGGAATTTATGGCTACACCTTC. Translated, it gives CASITGTGGIYGYTF.

This clonotype occurred a few times. The chain uses TRBV3-1 and TRBJ1-6; D perhaps matches TRBD1 (5 bases). The CDR3 consists of 17 residues. Germline CDR1 reads LGHDT; CDR2 reads YNNKEL (reference sequence). Trimming cost V 4 bases and J 4 bases, with 17 bases left between them. The CDR3 sequence: CASSLVPDRVYNSPLHF. The CDR3 DNA follows: TGTGCCAGCAGCCTCGTCCCTGACAGAGTTTATAATTCACCCCTCCACTTT.

This clonotype was detected only a few times. J is TRBJ2-1 and V is TRBV5-4, with 11 bases lining up with TRBD2. Germline V gene sequence: CDR1 SGHNT, CDR2 YYREEE (reference sequence). V shed 3 bases, J shed 10 bases, and the junction held 12 bases outside the gene matches. The CDR3 runs to 16 residues. CDR3 loop: CASSSTPGTSGWEQFF. Here the CDR3 DNA reads TGTGCCAGCAGCTCCACCCCCGGGACTAGCGGATGGGAGCAGTTCTTC.

For the CDR3, the DNA is TGTGCCAGCAAGACAGCGAACTATGGCTACACCTTC. It is translated as CASKTANYGYTF. The V call is TRBV6-8, the J call TRBJ1-2; D possibly corresponds to TRBD1 (5 bases). Trimming removed 7 bases from V and 2 bases from J, with 8 bases in between. There are 12 residues in the CDR3. The germline gives CDR1 MNHGY, CDR2 SAAAGT.

This clonotype was seen repeatedly, ten times or more. The chain uses TRBV28 and TRBJ2-2, with D uncertain. V shed 8 bases and J shed 3 bases, with 4 bases lying between them. This CDR3 is 11 amino acids long. Germline values: CDR1 MDHEN, CDR2 SYDVKM. The CDR3 nucleotides are TGTGCCAGCGAGGACACCGGGGAGCTGTTTTTT. It yields the protein CASEDTGELFF. The variable domain in full, with the rest retrieved from reference TRBV28 and TRBJ2-2, is DVKVTQSSRYLVKRTGEKVFLECVQDMDHENMFWYRQDPGLGLRLIYFSYDVKMKEKGDIPEGYSVSREKKERFSLILESASTNQTSMYLCASEDTGELFFGEGSRLTVL.

In this sample, this clonotype turned up a few times. The chain joins TRBV19 to TRBJ1-1, with 7 bases fitting TRBD1. Germline V gene lookup returns CDR1 LNHDA and CDR2 SQIVND (reference sequence). This CDR3 region has 15 residues. Losses at the gene ends were 3 bases for V and 2 bases for J; bases not matched to a gene: 6. The CDR3 sequence is CASSIGQASNTEAFF. CDR3 DNA sequence: TGTGCCAGTAGTATCGGACAGGCTAGCAACACTGAAGCTTTCTTT.

V and J are TRBV7-2 and TRBJ1-6, with D unclear. V dropped 5 bases and J dropped 10 bases, with 15 bases sitting between them. The CDR3 has 14 residues. Germline-derived CDR1 and CDR2 are SGHTA and FQGNSA. CDR3 coding DNA: TGTGCCAGCAGCGCCCTATTGAGCGAATCACCCCTCCACTTT. Residues: CASSALLSESPLHF. The full variable domain, rest sourced from reference TRBV7-2 and TRBJ1-6, is GAGVSQSPSNKVTEKGKDVELRCDPISGHTALYWYRQSLGQGLEFLIYFQGNSAPDKSGLPSDRFSAERTGGSVSTLTIQRTQQEDSAVYLCASSALLSESPLHFGNGTRLTVT.

The CDR3 spells CSATGTASVVELFF. As DNA, the CDR3 is TGCAGTGCCACCGGGACAGCCTCCGTCGTGGAGCTGTTTTTT. V and J are TRBV20-1 and TRBJ2-2, with TRBD1 identical over 7 bases. Germline V lookup: CDR1 DFQATT, CDR2 SNEGSKA (reference sequence). The CDR3 has 14 residues. V lost 6 bases to trimming and J lost 10 bases; unmatched junction nucleotides: 14.

V usage is TRBV11-2 and J usage is TRBJ1-4; no definite D call. This CDR3 is built from 15 residues. The germline CDR1 and CDR2 sequences are SGHAT and FQNNGV. Trimming shortened V by 4 bases and J by 4 bases, and 13 bases separated the two germline ends. Here the CDR3 reads CASSSYRSYNEKLFF. CDR3 nucleotide sequence: TGTGCCAGCAGCTCTTACCGATCTTATAATGAAAAACTGTTTTTT.

This clonotype has a handful of counts. The chain combines TRBV20-1 with TRBJ2-7, with 8 nucleotides matching TRBD2. J gave up 5 bases and V 1 base, and 10 bases lay outside the gene matches. CDR1 DFQATT and CDR2 SNEGSKA come from the germline V gene (reference sequence). CDR3 length: 15 residues. The CDR3 loop is CSARGAGGIGDEQYF. DNA of the CDR3: TGCAGTGCTAGAGGGGCGGGGGGAATCGGCGACGAGCAGTACTTC.

V and J are TRBV19 and TRBJ1-2; D remains ambiguous. The CDR3 runs to 13 residues. Trimming cost V 0 bases and J 4 bases, with 6 bases left between them. Germline CDR1 reads LNHDA; CDR2 reads SQIVND (reference sequence). This chain's CDR3 is CASSIEDSYGYTF. CDR3 in DNA: TGTGCCAGTAGTATAGAAGATAGCTATGGCTACACCTTC.

Only a few counts were recorded for this clonotype. V gene TRBV7-2 combines with J gene TRBJ2-1; D is perhaps TRBD2 (5 bases). Germline-derived CDR1 and CDR2 are SGHTA and FQGNSA. This CDR3 has 12 amino acids. Trimming removed 5 bases at V and 10 bases at J, with 12 bases between. CDR3 in amino acids: CASSARTGEQFF. The CDR3, as DNA: TGTGCCAGCAGCGCTAGGACTGGAGAGCAGTTCTTC.

The gene calls are TRBV10-3 and TRBJ1-1; D is ambiguous. The CDR3 runs to 13 residues. Germline V gene data show CDR1 as ENHRY and CDR2 as SYGVKD. Trimming stripped 7 bases from V and 0 bases from J, with 9 bases between. The CDR3 spells CAITASMNTEAFF. The CDR3 bases are TGTGCCATCACCGCCTCCATGAACACTGAAGCTTTCTTT.

In this sample, this clonotype turned up a few times. The rearrangement uses TRBV5-1 and TRBJ2-3, with 8 bases matching TRBD2. Losses at the gene ends were 4 bases for V and 5 bases for J; bases not matched to a gene: 15. The CDR3 runs 17 residues. Germline V CDR1 and CDR2: SGHRS, YFSETQ. In nucleotides, the CDR3 is TGCGCCAGCAGCCCCGGATCAGCGGGGGTTCTGGGAGATACGCAGTATTTT. It is translated as CASSPGSAGVLGDTQYF.

This clonotype was seen only a few times. V and J are TRBV7-8 and TRBJ1-6; 8 positions match TRBD1. The V gene end was trimmed by 7 bases and the J gene end by 5 bases; junction bases not matched to a gene: 1. Germline V gene sequence: CDR1 SGHVS, CDR2 FQNEAQ. This CDR3 is 13 amino acids long. CDR3 in amino acids: CASMDRDNSPLHF. The DNA of the CDR3 is TGTGCCAGCATGGACAGGGATAATTCACCCCTCCACTTT.

This clonotype was detected a few times. The chain uses TRBV28 and TRBJ2-7, with 14 bases fitting TRBD2. V trimming: 6 bases; J trimming: 2 bases; junction bases outside the gene matches: 6. CDR1 is MDHEN, CDR2 SYDVKM, per germline. This CDR3 has 16 amino acids. CDR3 in DNA: TGTGCCAGCAGCCTCTCGACTAGCGGGAGGGCCTACGAGCAGTACTTC. Its protein is CASSLSTSGRAYEQYF.

V and J are TRBV7-2 and TRBJ1-4, with D tentatively TRBD1 (6 bases). Germline-derived CDR1 and CDR2 are SGHTA and FQGNSA. The V and J ends lost 4 bases and 7 bases respectively, with 25 bases between them. The CDR3 extends over 18 amino acids. CDR3 amino acids: CASSSKTGPNHGGEKLFF. DNA of the CDR3: TGTGCCAGCAGCTCCAAGACAGGCCCCAACCACGGGGGTGAAAAACTGTTTTTT.

This clonotype was recorded a few times. The chain combines TRBV7-6 with TRBJ2-7; 10 bases line up with TRBD2. Germline CDR1 and CDR2: SGHVS and FNYEAQ. J was trimmed by 3 bases and V by 1 base; bases with no gene match: 3. The CDR3 is made up of 15 amino acids. CDR3 sequence reads: CASSLGGTSDYEQYF. The DNA for the CDR3 is TGTGCCAGCAGCTTAGGAGGGACTAGCGACTACGAGCAGTACTTC.

The chain recombines TRBV6-6 with TRBJ1-6, with unresolved D. V was shortened by 6 bases and J by 9 bases, with 21 bases between the two germline ends. Germline V gives CDR1 MNHNY, CDR2 SVGAGI (reference sequence). This CDR3 is 16 amino acids long. The CDR3 sequence: CASRVGAGGDPSPLHF. The CDR3 nucleotides are TGTGCCAGCAGAGTGGGCGCGGGTGGAGACCCTTCACCCCTCCACTTT.

The chain carries TRBV12-3 or TRBV12-4 and TRBJ1-4; D is uncertain. CDR3 length: 11 residues. Trimming shortened V by 5 bases and J by 8 bases, and 6 bases separated the two germline ends. The CDR3 DNA reads TGTGCCAGCAGTCAAGGAGAAAAACTGTTTTTT. Translation: CASSQGEKLFF.

V gene TRBV10-3 combines with J gene TRBJ2-6, with 12 bases matching TRBD1. The J segment lost 1 base and the V segment lost 6 bases, leaving 4 bases of the junction unmatched. CDR1 and CDR2 from the germline V gene are ENHRY and SYGVKD. CDR3 length equals 17 residues. Here the CDR3 DNA reads TGTGCCATCAGGGGGACAGGGGGCGCGTCTGGGGCCAACGTCCTGACTTTC. It yields the protein CAIRGTGGASGANVLTF.

V and J are TRBV12-3 or TRBV12-4 and TRBJ2-6, with D uncertain. The CDR3 length is 17 residues. The V end was cut by 1 base, the J end by 0 bases, with 10 bases between. CDR3 in DNA: TGTGCCAGCAGTTTAGGGGCGCCGGGCTCTGGGGCCAACGTCCTGACTTTC. The encoded protein is CASSLGAPGSGANVLTF.

The V call is TRBV20-1, the J call TRBJ2-3; D gene unclear. The germline V gene has CDR1 DFQATT and CDR2 SNEGSKA (reference sequence). V lost 5 bases and J 0 bases, leaving 9 bases between the germline ends. The CDR3 has 13 amino acids. CDR3 amino acids: CSAPLGSTDTQYF. The CDR3 coding sequence is TGCAGTGCTCCCTTAGGGAGCACAGATACGCAGTATTTT.

The V gene is TRBV6-1, the J gene TRBJ1-2, with TRBD1 matching 11 bases. The V gene's germline CDR1 is MNHNS and CDR2 SASEGT. V lost 2 bases and J lost 7; bases outside the gene matches: 15. This CDR3 contains 18 residues. The chain's CDR3 is CASSERGQGATLPGGYTF. CDR3 sequence (DNA): TGTGCCAGCAGTGAACGAGGACAGGGGGCCACCCTGCCGGGTGGCTACACCTTC.

V and J are TRBV20-1 and TRBJ2-5, with 8 nucleotides matching TRBD2. In germline, CDR1 is DFQATT, CDR2 SNEGSKA (reference sequence). The CDR3 totals 15 residues. V gave up 3 bases and J gave up 2 bases; unmatched junction bases: 8. The CDR3 coding sequence is TGCAGTGCTAGGCCGGGGGGGGGGGTTCAAGAGACCCAGTACTTC. It is translated as CSARPGGGVQETQYF.